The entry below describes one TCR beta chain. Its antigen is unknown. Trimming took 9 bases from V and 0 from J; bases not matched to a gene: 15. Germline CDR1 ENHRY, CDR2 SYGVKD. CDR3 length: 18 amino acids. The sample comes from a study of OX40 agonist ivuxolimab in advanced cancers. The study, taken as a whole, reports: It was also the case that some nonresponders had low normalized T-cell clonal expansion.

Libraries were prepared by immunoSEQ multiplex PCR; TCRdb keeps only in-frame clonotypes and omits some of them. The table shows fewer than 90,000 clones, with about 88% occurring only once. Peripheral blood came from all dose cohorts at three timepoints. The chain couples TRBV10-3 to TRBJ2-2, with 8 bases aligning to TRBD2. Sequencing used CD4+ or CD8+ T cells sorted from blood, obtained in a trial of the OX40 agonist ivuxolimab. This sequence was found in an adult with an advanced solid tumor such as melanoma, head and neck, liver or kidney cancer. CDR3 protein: CAIPREFSGTANTGELFF. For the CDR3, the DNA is TGTGCCATTCCCCGGGAGTTTAGCGGGACGGCGAACACCGGGGAGCTGTTTTTT.